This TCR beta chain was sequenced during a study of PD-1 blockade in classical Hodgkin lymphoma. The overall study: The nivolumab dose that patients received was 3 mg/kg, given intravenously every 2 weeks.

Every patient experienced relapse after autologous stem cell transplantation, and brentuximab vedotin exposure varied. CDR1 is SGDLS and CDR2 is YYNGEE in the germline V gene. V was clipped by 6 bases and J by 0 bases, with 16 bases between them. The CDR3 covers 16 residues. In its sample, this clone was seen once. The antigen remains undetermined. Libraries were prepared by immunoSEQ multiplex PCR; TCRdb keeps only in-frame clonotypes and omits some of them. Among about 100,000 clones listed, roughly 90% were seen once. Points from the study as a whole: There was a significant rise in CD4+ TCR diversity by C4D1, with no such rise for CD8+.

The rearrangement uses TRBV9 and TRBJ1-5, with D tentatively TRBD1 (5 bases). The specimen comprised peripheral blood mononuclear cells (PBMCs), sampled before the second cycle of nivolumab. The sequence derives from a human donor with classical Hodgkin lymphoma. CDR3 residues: CASTPGMAASNQPQHF. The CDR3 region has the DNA TGTGCCAGCACCCCAGGGATGGCTGCTAGCAATCAGCCCCAGCATTTT.